One and the same sample provided the 29 T cell receptor beta chains below, sequenced in a study of radiotherapy plus CTLA-4 blockade in lung cancer. Produced via immunoSEQ multiplex PCR; TCRdb's table is partial and in-frame only. The sample contains 81,000 or so clones, roughly 86% of which appear only once. The source material was peripheral blood, sampled from a patient treated with radiotherapy plus ipilimumab. These TCRs come from a human donor with non-small cell lung cancer who had stable disease on radiotherapy plus ipilimumab.

V gene TRBV28 combines with J gene TRBJ1-5, with no clear D. Deletions cut 6 bases from V and 3 bases from J, with 9 bases between. Germline V gene sequence: CDR1 MDHEN, CDR2 SYDVKM. The CDR3 loop spans 13 amino acids. CDR3 bases: TGTGCCAGCAGCTTTTGGCCCAATCAGCCCCAGCATTTT. It is translated as CASSFWPNQPQHF.

This clone has more than one count but fewer than ten. This chain connects TRBV10-3 to TRBJ1-2; TRBD1 agrees at 10 bases. The CDR3 is 17 amino acids. Germline CDR1 and CDR2: ENHRY and SYGVKD. V shed 3 bases and J 2 bases; nucleotides not matched to a gene: 9. In DNA form, the CDR3 reads TGTGCCATCAGTGATGTAGACCGGGGACAGGGGAACTATGGCTACACCTTC. Translation: CAISDVDRGQGNYGYTF.

This chain links TRBV30 with TRBJ1-1; unclear D gene. The CDR3 contains 12 residues. V gave up 0 bases and J gave up 3 bases, with 5 bases separating them. Germline CDR1 GTSNPN, CDR2 SVGIG (reference sequence). The CDR3: CAWSVSDTEAFF. CDR3 in DNA: TGTGCCTGGAGTGTGTCGGACACTGAAGCTTTCTTT.

This chain connects TRBV7-2 to TRBJ1-5; perhaps TRBD1 as D (6 bases). Germline-derived CDR1 and CDR2 are SGHTA and FQGNSA. V was cut by 0 bases and J by 4 bases, with 16 bases left in between. This CDR3 is built from 17 residues. CDR3: CASSLAQGRGSNQPQHF. The DNA of the CDR3 is TGTGCCAGCAGCTTAGCGCAGGGGCGGGGGTCAAATCAGCCCCAGCATTTT.

The chain uses TRBV13 and TRBJ1-2; no reliable D call. Germline loops: CDR1 PRHDT, CDR2 FYEKMQ (reference sequence). The ends were cut back, 7 bases at V and 3 bases at J, with 9 bases in the middle. There are 12 residues in the CDR3. CDR3 nucleotide sequence: TGTGCCAGCACCCGTACTGACTATGGCTACACCTTC. It encodes CASTRTDYGYTF. The entire variable domain, with the rest obtained from reference TRBV13 and TRBJ1-2, is as follows: AAGVIQSPRHLIKEKRETATLKCYPIPRHDTVYWYQQGPGQDPQFLISFYEKMQSDKGSIPDRFSAQQFSDYHSELNMSSLELGDSALYFCASTRTDYGYTFGSGTRLTVV.

CDR3 DNA: TGTGCCAGCAGTAGCCCCTGGGGTACGCAGTATTTT. Translated: CASSSPWGTQYF. The chain has TRBV6-5 and TRBJ2-3; D gene uncertain. The CDR3 contains 12 residues. The germline V gene encodes CDR1 MNHEY and CDR2 SVGAGI. V lost 5 bases and J lost 8, with 11 bases in between.

The chain is built from TRBV5-1 and TRBJ2-2; maybe TRBD2 (5 bases). Trimming removed 1 base from V and 3 bases from J, with 10 bases in between. The CDR3 sequence is 15 residues long. Germline CDR1 reads SGHRS; CDR2 reads YFSETQ. The DNA of the CDR3 is TGCGCCAGCAGCTTGTCCCGGGGAGACACCGGGGAGCTGTTTTTT. Its translation is CASSLSRGDTGELFF.

The gene calls are TRBV19 and TRBJ2-1, with 9 bases lining up with TRBD2. This CDR3 region has 14 residues. Unmatched junction bases numbered 4, after V lost 3 bases and J lost 7 bases. The germline V gene encodes CDR1 LNHDA and CDR2 SQIVND (reference sequence). CDR3 sequence reads: CASSMGSGRNEQFF. CDR3 coding DNA: TGTGCCAGTAGTATGGGGAGCGGGAGGAATGAGCAGTTCTTC.

The chain employs TRBV18 and TRBJ1-5; 7 bases map to TRBD1. Trimming cost V 2 bases and J 7 bases; bases outside gene matches: 5. This CDR3 comprises 14 residues. From germline, CDR1 is KGHSH and CDR2 LQKENI. CDR3 sequence (DNA): TGTGCCAGCTCACCATCGACAGGGTTCCAGCCCCAGCATTTT. This sequence encodes CASSPSTGFQPQHF.

This chain joins TRBV6-5 and TRBJ1-5, with D possibly being TRBD1 (6 bases). V was clipped by 7 bases and J by 3 bases, with 10 bases between them. The germline gives CDR1 MNHEY, CDR2 SVGAGI. The length of the CDR3 is 13 residues. The CDR3 nucleotides read TGTGCCAGCAAACGACAGGACAATCAGCCCCAGCATTTT. This encodes CASKRQDNQPQHF.

The CDR3 loop is CASSLSTSGPQETQYF. The CDR3 DNA is TGTGCCAGCAGCTTATCGACTAGCGGCCCACAAGAGACCCAGTACTTC. The rearrangement uses TRBV7-2 and TRBJ2-5; 9 bases align to TRBD2. The CDR3 totals 16 residues. Germline V CDR1 and CDR2: SGHTA, FQGNSA. The junction had 6 bases not matched to a gene; V was cut back by 2 bases and J by 2 bases. The variable domain in full, with the rest retrieved from reference TRBV7-2 and TRBJ2-5, is GAGVSQSPSNKVTEKGKDVELRCDPISGHTALYWYRQSLGQGLEFLIYFQGNSAPDKSGLPSDRFSAERTGGSVSTLTIQRTQQEDSAVYLCASSLSTSGPQETQYFGPGTRLLVL.

This chain joins TRBV9 and TRBJ2-1; 7 bases are a match to TRBD2. J gave up 2 bases and V 1 base, and 3 bases lay outside the gene matches. Germline V lookup: CDR1 SGDLS, CDR2 YYNGEE. The CDR3 is 15 amino acids. As DNA, the CDR3 is TGTGCCAGCAGCGTAACGAGCGGGACCTACAATGAGCAGTTCTTC. Its translation is CASSVTSGTYNEQFF.

A few counts support this clone. V gene TRBV5-1 combines with J gene TRBJ1-2; D not certain. In germline, CDR1 is SGHRS, CDR2 YFSETQ. Trimming stripped 0 bases from V and 5 bases from J, with 5 bases between. This CDR3 has 12 amino acids. DNA for the CDR3: TGCGCCAGCAGCTTGGAGGGTTATGGCTACACCTTC. This sequence encodes CASSLEGYGYTF.

This rearrangement joins TRBV27 to TRBJ2-1, with TRBD2 matching 7 bases. This CDR3 contains 17 residues. Germline values: CDR1 MNHEY, CDR2 SMNVEV (reference sequence). The V segment lost 3 bases and the J segment 4 bases; nucleotides outside the gene matches: 12. DNA of the CDR3: TGTGCCAGCAGTTTCTTTTCGGGGGGAGATCTTTACAATGAGCAGTTCTTC. It encodes CASSFFSGGDLYNEQFF.

The gene calls are TRBV5-1 and TRBJ2-3; 8 bases fit TRBD1. Germline-derived CDR1 and CDR2 are SGHRS and YFSETQ. This CDR3 has 13 residues. With V trimmed by 6 bases and J by 2 bases, 2 bases remained unmatched. DNA for the CDR3: TGCGCCAGCACGGACAGGGCCACAGATACGCAGTATTTT. Amino acid sequence: CASTDRATDTQYF.

The CDR3 sequence: CASSSRGLAASRGNEQFF. CDR3 coding DNA: TGTGCCAGCAGCTCCCGAGGACTAGCGGCTTCGAGGGGCAATGAGCAGTTCTTC. The chain combines TRBV7-2 with TRBJ2-1; 10 bases map to TRBD2. The CDR3 totals 18 residues. Trimming at V came to 4 bases and at J to 6 bases, leaving 15 bases not matched to a gene. CDR1 and CDR2 from the germline V gene are SGHTA and FQGNSA. Full variable domain (rest looked up from reference TRBV7-2 and TRBJ2-1): GAGVSQSPSNKVTEKGKDVELRCDPISGHTALYWYRQSLGQGLEFLIYFQGNSAPDKSGLPSDRFSAERTGGSVSTLTIQRTQQEDSAVYLCASSSRGLAASRGNEQFFGPGTRLTVL.

This clone turned up a few times. The chain carries TRBV5-4 and TRBJ2-1; TRBD2 is a possible D gene (6 bases). Germline values: CDR1 SGHNT, CDR2 YYREEE (reference sequence). The V and J ends lost 3 bases and 4 bases respectively, with 11 bases between them. The CDR3 has 14 amino acids. CDR3 sequence: CASSSAGLYNEQFF. The CDR3 nucleotides read TGTGCCAGCAGCTCCGCGGGACTGTACAATGAGCAGTTCTTC. The full variable domain, rest sourced from reference TRBV5-4 and TRBJ2-1, is ETGVTQSPTHLIKTRGQQVTLRCSSQSGHNTVSWYQQALGQGPQFIFQYYREEENGRGNFPPRFSGLQFPNYSSELNVNALELDDSALYLCASSSAGLYNEQFFGPGTRLTVL.

The rearrangement uses TRBV6-1 and TRBJ2-5; TRBD2 aligns across 9 bases. The CDR3 is 15 residues long. Unmatched junction bases numbered 4, after V lost 3 bases and J lost 2 bases. Germline CDR1 is MNHNS and CDR2 is SASEGT. CDR3 sequence: CASSELAGIQETQYF. The CDR3 DNA sequence: TGTGCCAGCAGTGAGCTAGCGGGGATACAAGAGACCCAGTACTTC.

The genes are TRBV6-5 and TRBJ2-2; TRBD1 matches at 9 bases. The germline CDR1 and CDR2 sequences are MNHEY and SVGAGI. The CDR3 has 15 amino acids. Trimming cost V 5 bases and J 0 bases; bases outside gene matches: 1. CDR3 nucleotides: TGTGCCAGCAGTAGACAGGGGGCGAACACCGGGGAGCTGTTTTTT. The encoded protein is CASSRQGANTGELFF.

The chain is built from TRBV5-6 and TRBJ2-5; 9 bases are a match to TRBD1. The end of the DNA fits TRBJ2-7 better, so the J call may be wrong. CDR3 length: 19 amino acids. CDR1 is SGHDT, CDR2 YYEEEE, per germline. The CDR3, as DNA: TGTGCCAGCAGCTTGTTTACAGGGGGCGGCCCAAATATTAAATACGAGCAGTACTTC. Amino acid sequence: CASSLFTGGGPNIKYEQYF.

The chain couples TRBV29-1 to TRBJ1-1; 8 bases align to TRBD1. The CDR3 totals 11 residues. Per the germline V gene, CDR1 is SQVTM and CDR2 is ANQGSEA. The trim removed 7 bases at V and 11 bases at J, leaving 9 bases unmatched. Written as DNA, the CDR3 is TGCAGCGCAAAGACAGGGGATAGTGCTTTCTTT. It specifies CSAKTGDSAFF. Looking up the rest from reference TRBV29-1 and TRBJ1-1 gives the full variable domain: SAVISQKPSRDICQRGTSLTIQCQVDSQVTMMFWYRQQPGQSLTLIATANQGSEATYESGFVIDKFPISRPNLTFSTLTVSNMSPEDSSIYLCSAKTGDSAFFGQGTRLTVV.

The rearrangement links TRBV15 to TRBJ2-7; 13 nucleotides line up with TRBD2. Germline V gives CDR1 LNHNV, CDR2 YYDKDF (reference sequence). With 0 bases clipped from V and 3 bases from J, the junction kept 11 bases outside the gene matches. The CDR3 contains 19 residues. This CDR3 is CATSRDTRRTSGSIYEQYF. In DNA form, the CDR3 reads TGTGCCACCAGCAGAGATACCAGGCGGACTAGCGGGAGTATCTACGAGCAGTACTTC.

This clone was counted between two and nine times. This sequence joins TRBV7-3 and TRBJ2-1, with 7 bases identical to TRBD2. The ends lost 5 bases at V and 7 bases at J; junction bases unmatched: 14. Germline V gene lookup returns CDR1 SGHTA and CDR2 FQGTGA. The CDR3 has 16 amino acids. CDR3 loop: CASSPQAGKPLNEQFF. In DNA, the CDR3 is TGTGCCAGCAGCCCCCAAGCGGGGAAACCTCTAAATGAGCAGTTCTTC.

The chain links TRBV7-2 to TRBJ1-2; the match to TRBD1 covers 12 bases. In germline, CDR1 is SGHTA, CDR2 FQGNSA. The J segment lost 7 bases and the V segment lost 5 bases, leaving 11 bases of the junction unmatched. The CDR3 has 16 residues. Here the CDR3 DNA reads TGTGCCAGCAGCACTCCTCCGGGACAGGGGGCTTCTGGCTACACCTTC. The encoded protein is CASSTPPGQGASGYTF.

The rearrangement uses TRBV6-1 and TRBJ1-6; TRBD1 agrees at 7 bases. Germline CDR1 MNHNS, CDR2 SASEGT. The ends lost 9 bases at V and 7 bases at J; junction bases unmatched: 3. The CDR3 has 12 amino acids. The CDR3 DNA reads TGTGCCAGTTCGACAGGGAATTCACCCCTCCACTTT. Translating it yields CASSTGNSPLHF.

The chain joins TRBV6-1 to TRBJ1-1; a possible D gene is TRBD1 (6 bases). Germline V lookup: CDR1 MNHNS, CDR2 SASEGT. This CDR3 is built from 14 residues. Trimming took off 3 bases at V and 6 bases at J, with 14 bases between the two ends. The CDR3 bases are TGTGCCAGCAGTGAGGGGGGGCGTGTCGCTGAAGCTTTCTTT. Protein: CASSEGGRVAEAFF.

V is TRBV10-2 and J is TRBJ2-3; TRBD2 matches 9 bases. Germline CDR1 and CDR2: WSHSY and SAAADI. CDR3 length equals 17 residues. With 3 bases clipped from V and 1 base from J, the junction kept 8 bases outside the gene matches. The CDR3 nucleotides are TGCGCCAGCAGTGAAGCGGGAGGAAAGGGGGGCACAGATACGCAGTATTTT. It is translated as CASSEAGGKGGTDTQYF.

V and J are TRBV7-2 and TRBJ1-5; D remains unclear. This CDR3 comprises 12 residues. Germline V gene data show CDR1 as SGHTA and CDR2 as FQGNSA. V was cut by 3 bases and J by 9 bases, with 9 bases left in between. In nucleotides, the CDR3 is TGTGCCAGCAGCTTTTTTGATCGGCCCCAGCATTTT. Translating it yields CASSFFDRPQHF.

The chain links TRBV6-5 to TRBJ2-7, with D tentatively TRBD2 (5 bases). The CDR3 loop spans 11 amino acids. The V gene's germline CDR1 is MNHEY and CDR2 SVGAGI. V lost 7 bases and J 3 bases, leaving 7 bases between the germline ends. In DNA, the CDR3 is TGTGCCAGCACTGGACTCTACGAGCAGTACTTC. Its translation is CASTGLYEQYF.